This T cell receptor beta chain was sequenced for a study of beta chain features in type 1 diabetes (dated by TCRdb to 2017 to 2018). Background on the whole study: Patients and healthy donors did not differ in mean age, gender distribution, total cell number or subset yield. A total of roughly 100 million sorted cells were examined across all samples, and a strong correlation was observed between cell number per subset and RNA yield. The study compared TCRB repertoires of sorted circulating CD4+ T cell subsets between recently diagnosed type 1 diabetes patients and matched healthy donors. Naive and central memory subsets were obtained from all 30 or so donors, but regulatory and stem cell-like memory subsets were isolated from only 8 patients and roughly eight healthy donors. Study-level results and caveats: PCR might favor shorter templates, but patient and control samples were amplified and corrected together, so any skew would affect both groups equally. Because cDNA was sequenced instead of genomic DNA, highly expressing activated cells could be over-represented, though the groups showed no difference in activation or CD3 levels. A moderate but significant shortening of TCRB CDR3 length was observed in type 1 diabetes patients in all four CD4+ subsets. Only small numbers of individuals were included in the HLA sub-analyses, which left unresolved whether HLA type had any influence on TCRB rearrangement. The naive, central memory and regulatory TCRB repertoires appeared to resemble one another more closely among patients than among healthy donors. At VDJ recombination sites, type 1 diabetes patients had fewer insertions and more deleted nucleotides, which implies abnormalities in thymic rearrangement.

A single peripheral blood draw of 90 to 150 mL on average was collected from each donor into heparinised tubes. Naive, central memory, regulatory and stem cell-like memory CD4+ T cells were sorted on a BD FACSAria II using a panel including CD45RO, CCR7, CD25, CD127, CD95 and CD27. Every sorted population had a purity above 95%. Right away, PBMCs were isolated by Lymphoprep density gradient centrifugation and were stained directly, with no culture step. So that batch effects would be minimized, each experiment stained and sorted samples in pairs, pairing one healthy donor with one patient. All of the isolated RNA was reverse transcribed with the High Capacity cDNA Reverse Transcription Kit, so expressed TCRB transcripts were sequenced. Deep immunoSEQ sequencing was performed on naive, central memory and regulatory T cell samples, with an average of approximately 3.9 million total reads per sample. Sorted cells were lysed in RLT buffer and RNA was extracted with DNase-treated RNeasy Micro or Mini kits, depending on cell number. To prevent cross-contamination, every cell subset was processed on its own, while patient and healthy donor samples were processed together. The immunoSEQ multiplex PCR was used to amplify TCRB sequences from cDNA, yielding 87-bp fragments that span the CDR3 region. Sequencing of the amplicons was performed on the Illumina HiSeq platform. As for how the authors treated the data: PCR bias was computationally corrected using synthetic template baselines, reads within Hamming distance 2 were collapsed, and singletons that could not be merged were discarded. Reads were aligned against IMGT so that V, D and J genes, CDR3 length and insertions or deletions at six rearrangement sites could be assigned. Within each subset, clonotype counts were normalized to sorted cell number, after which true diversity and Gini coefficients were computed with the tcR R package. The overlap coefficient, calculated on TCRB nucleotide sequences, was used to quantify repertoire sharing. As a proxy for the pre-selection repertoire, out-of-frame TCRB sequences from naive cells were analyzed. This immuneACCESS table, as held by TCRdb, lists in-frame sequences with V and J called but not all clones. Of the missing ones, under half trace to an unresolved V gene in checked studies; the others have no known cause. V and J calls and clone size are given by that table; D and trimming were obtained from the DNA. This sample is represented by 860,000 or so clones; 15% to 20% of them were singletons. The top ten constitute roughly 0.025% of the sample.

This clone was seen more than once but under ten times. This receptor's antigen is unknown. Qualities for individual bases were not recorded, and no much larger clone is one base off. Trimming removed 5 bases from V and 0 bases from J; the gene matches leave 4 bases unexplained. Reading the germline V gene (reference sequence) gives CDR1 SEHNR and CDR2 FQNEAQ. The CDR3, from cysteine to phenylalanine, totals 15 residues. CDR3 DNA only is kept here, 45 bases in frame from base 1. This sequence uses TRBV7-9 and TRBJ1-1; 9 central nucleotides agree with TRBD1. This receptor was identified in a woman younger than 30 in good health. The sequencing sample was made of naive CD4+ T cells from blood. Explained via the paper, the cell subset or site label denotes: true naive CD4+ T cells. Here is the DNA: TGTGCCAGCAGCCCCTGGACAGGGGTGAACACTGAAGCTTTCTTT. Its protein product is CASSPWTGVNTEAFF.